The TCR beta chain described here comes from a study of neurological immune-mediated disorders. Regarding the study as a whole: TCR clonal expansion peaked in HTLV-1-associated myelopathy patients and was lowest in multiple sclerosis patients.

This clonotype was counted ten times or more. The target antigen is unknown. This CDR3 has 15 residues. Germline V gene data show CDR1 as KGHSH and CDR2 as LQKENI. The ends lost 3 bases at V and 6 bases at J; junction bases unmatched: 7. TCRdb used MiXCR to reprocess the 5' RACE reads, holding one entry per CDR3 protein. The table records 40,000 to 45,000 distinct CDR3 sequences, over 6% of them present only once. The receptor was isolated from a woman between 40 and 55 years old in good health. The material sequenced was CD4+ T cells from blood. The chain uses TRBV18 and TRBJ1-5; TRBD1 aligns across 8 bases. CDR3 in DNA: TGTGCCAGCTCACCCATGACAGGGGAGGGTCAGCCCCAGCATTTT. It is translated as CASSPMTGEGQPQHF. Supplemented by reference TRBV18 and TRBJ1-5, the full variable domain reads NAGVMQNPRHLVRRRGQEARLRCSPMKGHSHVYWYRQLPEEGLKFMVYLQKENIIDESGMPKERFSAEFPKEGPSILRIQQVVRGDSAAYFCASSPMTGEGQPQHFGDGTRLSIL.